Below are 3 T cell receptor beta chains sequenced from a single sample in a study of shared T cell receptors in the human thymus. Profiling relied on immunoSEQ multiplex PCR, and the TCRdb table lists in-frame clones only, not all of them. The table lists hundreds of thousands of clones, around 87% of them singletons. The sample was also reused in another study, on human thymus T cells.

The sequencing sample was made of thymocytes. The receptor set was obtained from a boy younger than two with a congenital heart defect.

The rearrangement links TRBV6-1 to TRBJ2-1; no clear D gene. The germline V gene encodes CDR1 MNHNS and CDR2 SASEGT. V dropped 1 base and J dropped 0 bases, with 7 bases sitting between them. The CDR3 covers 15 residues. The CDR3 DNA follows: TGTGCCAGCAGTGAAGTAATTAGCTCCTACAATGAGCAGTTCTTC. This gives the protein CASSEVISSYNEQFF.

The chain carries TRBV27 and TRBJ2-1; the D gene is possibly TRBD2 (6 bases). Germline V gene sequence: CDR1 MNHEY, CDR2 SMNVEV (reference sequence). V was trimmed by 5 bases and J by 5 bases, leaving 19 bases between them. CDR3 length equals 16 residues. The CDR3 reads CASSPIRAGYNNEQFF. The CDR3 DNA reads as TGTGCCAGCAGTCCCATTCGGGCGGGATATAACAATGAGCAGTTCTTC.

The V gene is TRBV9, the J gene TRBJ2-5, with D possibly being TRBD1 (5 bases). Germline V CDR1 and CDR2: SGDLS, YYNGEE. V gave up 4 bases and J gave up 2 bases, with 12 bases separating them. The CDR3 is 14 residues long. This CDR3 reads CASSPPGRQETQYF. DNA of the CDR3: TGTGCCAGCAGCCCCCCAGGGCGTCAAGAGACCCAGTACTTC.